The 19 T cell receptor beta chains below come from one sample, sequenced in a study of shared clonotypes between healthy human individuals. Naive CD8 cells lacked CD45RO, underwent positive selection for CCR7 and left out terminally differentiated effector memory CD45RA+ cells. Produced via immunoSEQ multiplex PCR; TCRdb's table is partial and in-frame only. The sample gives around 1.9 million clones, 85% to 95% of which show up once; approximately 1.7% is in the top ten. Sequenced input: naive CD8+ T cells from PBMCs. The source is a man between 18 and 35 years old in good health. Some clones in this sample may be carry-over from other donors' samples.

This clone was recorded only once. This chain links TRBV7-9 with TRBJ2-7; 9 bases are a match to TRBD2. J was trimmed by 3 bases and V by 0 bases; bases with no gene match: 6. This CDR3 has 16 amino acids. Germline CDR1 is SEHNR and CDR2 is FQNEAQ (reference sequence). The CDR3 nucleotides read TGTGCCAGCAGCTTAGCGCTCAGCGGGAGGCTCTACGAGCAGTACTTC. It yields the protein CASSLALSGRLYEQYF.

This rearrangement joins TRBV7-2 to TRBJ1-1, with a tentative D call TRBD1 (5 bases). Looked up from germline, CDR1 is SGHTA and CDR2 is FQGNSA. V was shortened by 2 bases and J by 1 base, with 17 bases between the two germline ends. The CDR3 sequence is 17 residues long. DNA of the CDR3: TGTGCCAGCAGCTTAAGTGCGGGCGCGGGGGAGAACACTGAAGCTTTCTTT. Protein sequence: CASSLSAGAGENTEAFF.

The chain employs TRBV4-1 and TRBJ2-3; either TRBD1 or TRBD2 may supply D (5 bases each). V was cut by 4 bases and J by 0 bases, with 11 bases left in between. The CDR3 consists of 15 residues. Germline values: CDR1 MGHRA, CDR2 YSYEKL. The CDR3, as DNA: TGCGCCAGCAGCCCCTTCCGGGGCAGCACAGATACGCAGTATTTT. Translation: CASSPFRGSTDTQYF.

This clone has just a few counts. V is TRBV5-6 and J is TRBJ2-7; D remains unclear. The CDR3 is 12 amino acids. CDR1 SGHDT and CDR2 YYEEEE come from the germline V gene. V gave up 4 bases and J gave up 3 bases, with 8 bases separating them. The CDR3 protein is CASSTQDYEQYF. The CDR3 DNA sequence: TGTGCCAGCAGCACTCAGGACTACGAGCAGTACTTC.

The chain has TRBV5-1 and TRBJ2-1; D uncertain. The CDR3 extends over 14 amino acids. Germline values: CDR1 SGHRS, CDR2 YFSETQ. V dropped 7 bases and J dropped 7 bases, with 18 bases sitting between them. In nucleotides, the CDR3 is TGCGCCAGCGAGCTTAGAGGTTGGGGAAATGAGCAGTTCTTC. Translated, it gives CASELRGWGNEQFF. The full variable domain, in which reference TRBV5-1 and TRBJ2-1 provide the parts outside the CDR3, is KAGVTQTPRYLIKTRGQQVTLSCSPISGHRSVSWYQQTPGQGLQFLFEYFSETQRNKGNFPGRFSGRQFSNSRSEMNVSTLELGDSALYLCASELRGWGNEQFFGPGTRLTVL.

This chain links TRBV14 with TRBJ2-7, with 7 bases aligning to TRBD1. This CDR3 contains 16 residues. Germline-derived CDR1 and CDR2 are SGHDN and FVKESK. Losses at the gene ends were 0 bases for V and 0 bases for J; bases not matched to a gene: 5. The CDR3 DNA follows: TGTGCCAGCAGCCAAGAGACAGGGCCCAACTCCTACGAGCAGTACTTC. Translating it yields CASSQETGPNSYEQYF.

The chain has TRBV28 and TRBJ1-5; D is uncertain. From germline, CDR1 is MDHEN and CDR2 SYDVKM. The CDR3 loop spans 15 amino acids. V shed 6 bases and J shed 0 bases, with 12 bases lying between them. The CDR3 here is CASRDGPYSNQPQHF. In DNA form, the CDR3 reads TGTGCCAGCAGGGATGGGCCTTATAGCAATCAGCCCCAGCATTTT.

V gene TRBV27 combines with J gene TRBJ1-2, with TRBD1 matching over 8 bases. J gave up 7 bases and V 6 bases, and 10 bases lay outside the gene matches. The CDR3 spans 14 residues. Germline V CDR1 and CDR2: MNHEY, SMNVEV (reference sequence). The CDR3 protein is CASSHTKGQGGYTF. CDR3 sequence (DNA): TGTGCCAGCAGCCACACTAAAGGACAGGGTGGCTACACCTTC.

The chain couples TRBV6-5 to TRBJ2-1; D assignment may be TRBD1 or TRBD2 (6 bases each). The CDR3 is 15 residues long. CDR1 and CDR2 (germline): MNHEY, SVGAGI. Between the trimmed V and J ends, which lost 0 bases and 9 bases, there was a span of 15 bases. Here the CDR3 DNA reads TGTGCCAGCAGTTACTCGAAATCTGGGGGGCTTGAGCAGTTCTTC. Protein: CASSYSKSGGLEQFF.

About this clone: The limits of the CDR3 on the DNA are not certain, so only TCRdb's listed CDR3 is given. V and J are TRBV2 and TRBJ2-7; the table calls TRBD1, which could not be checked here. CDR1 and CDR2 from the germline V gene are SNHLY and FYNNEI. With termini counted, the CDR3 has 17 amino acids. This CDR3 reads CASSEFVVLERGSARPF.

Remarks on this clone: This sample includes further DNA sequences coding for the same CDR3. This sequence joins TRBV5-4 and TRBJ2-7, with TRBD1 identical over 8 bases. After removal of 3 bases from V and 2 bases from J, the junction contained 1 base not matched to a gene. CDR1 is SGHNT, CDR2 YYREEE, per germline (reference sequence). The CDR3 spans 13 residues. CDR3 amino acids: CASSWDRTYEQYF. Here the CDR3 DNA reads TGTGCCAGCAGCTGGGACAGGACCTACGAGCAGTACTTC.

The chain couples TRBV5-4 to TRBJ2-1, with TRBD2 matching over 7 bases. With 2 bases clipped from V and 3 bases from J, the junction kept 5 bases outside the gene matches. There are 15 residues in the CDR3. Germline CDR1 and CDR2: SGHNT and YYREEE (reference sequence). The CDR3 protein is CASSFTSGDYNEQFF. The CDR3 DNA follows: TGTGCCAGCAGCTTTACGAGCGGGGACTACAATGAGCAGTTCTTC.

The V call is TRBV6-1, the J call TRBJ2-1; TRBD2 aligns across 8 bases. The CDR3 covers 16 residues. Per germline, CDR1 MNHNS and CDR2 SASEGT. Losses at the gene ends were 3 bases for V and 7 bases for J; bases not matched to a gene: 11. CDR3 residues: CASSDWRGASWNEQFF. The CDR3 DNA is TGTGCCAGCAGTGATTGGCGGGGGGCGTCATGGAATGAGCAGTTCTTC.

This sequence joins TRBV11-2 and TRBJ2-5; maybe TRBD1 (5 bases). V lost 5 bases, J lost 5 bases, and 21 bases lay in between. There are 16 residues in the CDR3. From germline, CDR1 is SGHAT and CDR2 FQNNGV. CDR3 in amino acids: CASSAEGGHRPETQYF. CDR3 bases: TGTGCCAGCAGCGCGGAAGGCGGACACCGCCCGGAGACCCAGTACTTC.

The chain employs TRBV28 and TRBJ1-5, with D unclear. Germline V gives CDR1 MDHEN, CDR2 SYDVKM. This CDR3 spans 16 amino acids. Between the trimmed V and J ends, which lost 3 bases and 0 bases, there was a span of 12 bases. CDR3: CASSFLGWPSNQPQHF. The CDR3 region has the DNA TGTGCCAGCAGTTTTTTGGGGTGGCCTAGCAATCAGCCCCAGCATTTT. The full variable domain, with the rest looked up from reference TRBV28 and TRBJ1-5, is DVKVTQSSRYLVKRTGEKVFLECVQDMDHENMFWYRQDPGLGLRLIYFSYDVKMKEKGDIPEGYSVSREKKERFSLILESASTNQTSMYLCASSFLGWPSNQPQHFGDGTRLSIL.

The chain has TRBV19 and TRBJ1-4, with D unclear. Germline assignment: CDR1 LNHDA and CDR2 SQIVND (reference sequence). V lost 4 bases, J lost 0 bases, and 9 bases lay in between. CDR3 length: 15 amino acids. The CDR3: CASSTRTSTNEKLFF. DNA for the CDR3: TGTGCCAGTAGTACAAGGACCTCAACTAATGAAAAACTGTTTTTT.

The chain has TRBV27 and TRBJ1-5; TRBD1 might be the D (5 bases). V gave up 2 bases and J gave up 3 bases, with 14 bases separating them. This CDR3 spans 16 amino acids. Germline V CDR1 and CDR2: MNHEY, SMNVEV (reference sequence). DNA of the CDR3: TGTGCCAGCAGTTTAGGGGGTCCCTTGCTCAATCAGCCCCAGCATTTT. This encodes CASSLGGPLLNQPQHF.

V gene TRBV6-6 combines with J gene TRBJ2-3, with TRBD2 identical over 7 bases. This CDR3 spans 15 amino acids. V shed 5 bases, J shed 1 base, and the junction held 6 bases outside the gene matches. CDR1 is MNHNY and CDR2 is SVGAGI in the germline V gene (reference sequence). The CDR3 is CASSAVTSGTDTQYF. Here the CDR3 DNA reads TGTGCCAGCAGTGCCGTAACTAGCGGCACAGATACGCAGTATTTT.

V is TRBV6-5 and J is TRBJ1-1; 7 positions match TRBD1. The CDR3 has 12 amino acids. The J segment lost 8 bases and the V segment lost 4 bases, leaving 4 bases of the junction unmatched. From germline, CDR1 is MNHEY and CDR2 SVGAGI. In DNA form, the CDR3 reads TGTGCCAGCAGTTTCCCGGGACAGGAAGCTTTCTTT. This translates into CASSFPGQEAFF.